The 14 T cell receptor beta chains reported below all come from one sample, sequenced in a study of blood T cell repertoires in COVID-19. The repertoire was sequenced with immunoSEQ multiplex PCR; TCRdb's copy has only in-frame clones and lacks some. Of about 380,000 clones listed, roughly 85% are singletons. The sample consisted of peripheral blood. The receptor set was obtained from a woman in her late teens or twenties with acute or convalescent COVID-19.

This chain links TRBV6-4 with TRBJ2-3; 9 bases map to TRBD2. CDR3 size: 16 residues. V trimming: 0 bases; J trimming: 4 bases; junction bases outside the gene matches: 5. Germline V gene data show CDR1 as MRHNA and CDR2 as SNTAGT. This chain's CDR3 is CASSDSGGGAADTQYF. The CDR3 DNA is TGTGCCAGCAGTGACTCGGGCGGGGGGGCGGCAGATACGCAGTATTTT.

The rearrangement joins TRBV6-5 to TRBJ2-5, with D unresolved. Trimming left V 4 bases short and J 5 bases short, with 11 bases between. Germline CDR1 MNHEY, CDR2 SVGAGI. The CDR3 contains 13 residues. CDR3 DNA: TGTGCCAGCAGTTTAGTATTCGGGGAGACCCAGTACTTC. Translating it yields CASSLVFGETQYF.

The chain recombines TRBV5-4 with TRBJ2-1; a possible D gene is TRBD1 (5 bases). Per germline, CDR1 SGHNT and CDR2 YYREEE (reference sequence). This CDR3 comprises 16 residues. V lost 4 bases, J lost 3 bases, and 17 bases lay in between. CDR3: CASSTDAQGFYNEQFF. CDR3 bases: TGTGCCAGCAGCACGGATGCCCAGGGATTCTACAATGAGCAGTTCTTC.

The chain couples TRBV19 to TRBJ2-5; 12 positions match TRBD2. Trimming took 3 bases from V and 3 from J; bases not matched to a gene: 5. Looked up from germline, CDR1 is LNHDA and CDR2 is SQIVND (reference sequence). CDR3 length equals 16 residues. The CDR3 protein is CASSITSGGPKETQYF. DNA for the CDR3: TGTGCCAGTAGTATCACTAGCGGGGGGCCAAAAGAGACCCAGTACTTC.

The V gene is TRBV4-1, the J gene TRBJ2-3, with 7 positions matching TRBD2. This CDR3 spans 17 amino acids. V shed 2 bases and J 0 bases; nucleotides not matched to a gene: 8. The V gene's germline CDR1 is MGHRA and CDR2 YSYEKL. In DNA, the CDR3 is TGCGCCAGCAGCCAATTACGAGCGGGAATAAGCACAGATACGCAGTATTTT. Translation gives CASSQLRAGISTDTQYF.

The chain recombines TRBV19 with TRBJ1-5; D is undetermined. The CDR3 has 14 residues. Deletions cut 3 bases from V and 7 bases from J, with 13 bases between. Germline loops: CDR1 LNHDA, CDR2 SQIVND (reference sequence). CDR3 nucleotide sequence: TGTGCCAGTAGTATGGGAGTTTTGGACCAGCCCCAGCATTTT. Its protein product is CASSMGVLDQPQHF.

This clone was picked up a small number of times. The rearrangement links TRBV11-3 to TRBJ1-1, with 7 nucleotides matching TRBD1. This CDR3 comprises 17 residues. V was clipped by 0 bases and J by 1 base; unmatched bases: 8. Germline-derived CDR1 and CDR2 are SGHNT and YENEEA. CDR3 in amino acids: CASSLDESGTANTEAFF. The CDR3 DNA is TGTGCCAGCAGCTTAGATGAGTCAGGGACAGCGAACACTGAAGCTTTCTTT.

Written as DNA, the CDR3 is TGTGCCAGCAGTTTACCCCTCAGGTCCTACAATGAGCAGTTCTTC. Translation: CASSLPLRSYNEQFF. J is TRBJ2-1 and V is TRBV28; no reliable D call. From germline, CDR1 is MDHEN and CDR2 SYDVKM. CDR3 size: 15 residues. The V end was cut by 2 bases, the J end by 1 base, with 9 bases between.

For the CDR3, the DNA is TGTGCCAGCAGCGTCTCGGACAGGGATTGGTATGGCTACACCTTC. Translated: CASSVSDRDWYGYTF. V usage is TRBV9 and J usage is TRBJ1-2, with 8 bases lining up with TRBD1. The CDR3 is made up of 15 amino acids. V shed 2 bases and J 5 bases; nucleotides not matched to a gene: 8. Germline assignment: CDR1 SGDLS and CDR2 YYNGEE. The entire variable domain, with the rest obtained from reference TRBV9 and TRBJ1-2, is as follows: DSGVTQTPKHLITATGQRVTLRCSPRSGDLSVYWYQQSLDQGLQFLIQYYNGEERAKGNILERFSAQQFPDLHSELNLSSLELGDSALYFCASSVSDRDWYGYTFGSGTRLTVV.

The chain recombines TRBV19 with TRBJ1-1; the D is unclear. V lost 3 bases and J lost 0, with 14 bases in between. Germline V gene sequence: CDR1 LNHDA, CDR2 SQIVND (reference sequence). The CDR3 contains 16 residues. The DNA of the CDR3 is TGTGCCAGTAGTATCGCGAAGATACAGATGAACACTGAAGCTTTCTTT. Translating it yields CASSIAKIQMNTEAFF.

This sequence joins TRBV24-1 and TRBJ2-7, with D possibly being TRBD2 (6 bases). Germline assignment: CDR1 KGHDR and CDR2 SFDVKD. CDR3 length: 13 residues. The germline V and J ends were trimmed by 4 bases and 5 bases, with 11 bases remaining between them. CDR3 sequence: CATSDSRRDEQYF. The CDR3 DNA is TGTGCCACCAGTGACTCCCGGAGGGACGAGCAGTACTTC.

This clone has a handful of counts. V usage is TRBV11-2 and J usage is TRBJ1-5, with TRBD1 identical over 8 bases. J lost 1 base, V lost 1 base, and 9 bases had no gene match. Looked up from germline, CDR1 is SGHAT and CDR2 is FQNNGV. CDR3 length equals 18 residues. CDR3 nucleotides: TGTGCCAGCAGCTTAGGGCCCACGACAGGGGTGAGCAATCAGCCCCAGCATTTT. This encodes CASSLGPTTGVSNQPQHF.

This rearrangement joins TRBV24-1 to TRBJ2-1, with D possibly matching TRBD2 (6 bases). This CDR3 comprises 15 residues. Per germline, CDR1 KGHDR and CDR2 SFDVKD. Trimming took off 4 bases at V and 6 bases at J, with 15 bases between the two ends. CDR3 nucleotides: TGTGCCACCAGTGACCCGGTGGGGGGACTCAATGAGCAGTTCTTC. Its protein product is CATSDPVGGLNEQFF.

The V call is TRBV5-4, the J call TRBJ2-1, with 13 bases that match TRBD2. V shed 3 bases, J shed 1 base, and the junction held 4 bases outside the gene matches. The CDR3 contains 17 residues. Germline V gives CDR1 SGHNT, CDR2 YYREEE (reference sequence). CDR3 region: CASSSPTSGGSYNEQFF. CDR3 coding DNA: TGTGCCAGCAGCTCCCCGACTAGCGGGGGGTCCTACAATGAGCAGTTCTTC.